The subject of this entry is one TCR beta chain. Its antigen is currently unknown. This sample is drawn from a study of cytomegalovirus exposure and HLA in healthy donors. Across the study: A prior study identified over 100 million unique TCR beta sequences from 200 million or so T cells. Study-wide findings and caveats: Rarity characterized most TCR sequences, yet some public TCRs appeared in many donors. In a later analysis, at a false discovery rate of 0.05, 15,000 to 20,000 TCR beta sequences matched HLA alleles. Most of the TCR beta V segments (in an earlier analysis) were productive either about 90% or about 30% of the time.

The germline CDR1 and CDR2 sequences are SEHNR and FQNEAQ (reference sequence). This CDR3 comprises 14 residues. Trimming stripped 2 bases from V and 2 bases from J, with 9 bases between. A multiplex PCR was run with 60 Vbeta primers and 13 Jbeta primers. Assay used: immunoSEQ multiplex PCR; TCRdb lists only in-frame clones, some missing. The sample contains some 140,000 clones, approximately 85% of which appear only once. The V gene is TRBV7-9, the J gene TRBJ1-1; D is unclear. Sequenced material: PBMCs. This TCR derives from a woman under 40 in good health and CMV-seropositive. The CDR3 is CASSLSGGNTEAFF. The DNA for the CDR3 is TGTGCCAGCAGCTTATCTGGCGGTAACACTGAAGCTTTCTTT.